What follows is one TCR beta chain and its context. The data derive from a study of shared clonotypes between healthy human individuals. Every immunoSEQ plate was one replicate of a subset's evenly spread DNA. Method: immunoSEQ multiplex PCR; TCRdb's copy keeps in-frame clones and lacks some. There are approximately 500,000 clones in the sample; around 96% occur only once, and 0.06% lies in the top ten. Both subsets, CD45RA+ naive and CD45RA-negative memory, were split from the CD4+ cells. Germline V gives CDR1 GTSNPN, CDR2 SVGIG (reference sequence). V lost 0 bases to trimming and J lost 1 base, with 6 bases between them. This CDR3 comprises 13 residues.

The V call is TRBV30, the J call TRBJ1-1; D call uncertain. The sample consisted of naive CD4+ T cells sorted from blood. Subset denoted: CD45RA+ positively selected. This TCR was sampled from a woman younger than 45 in good health. CDR3 amino acids: CAWSVPPNTEAFF. Written as DNA, the CDR3 is TGTGCCTGGAGTGTACCCCCGAACACTGAAGCTTTCTTT.